These T cell receptor beta chains were read from a single sample in a study of immune characterization of retroperitoneal liposarcoma. TCRdb re-called the PCR reads with MiXCR, one entry per CDR3 protein. In the table there are roughly 9,300 distinct CDR3 sequences, around a quarter of which are singletons. The sequenced sample consisted of blood. Every receptor here comes from a male donor with retroperitoneal liposarcoma. Both conserved end residues are part of each CDR3. A D gene is named only where the DNA matches it firmly. Expanded clones get a size class; other rows say once, few or many, or leave the size out.

len: 15; abundance: few; j_gene: TRBJ2-3; d_gene: .; v_gene: TRBV7-8; CDR3nt: TGTGCCAGCACCCATGGTACGGTTGGCGCAGATACGCAGTATTTT; CDR3aa: CASTHGTVGADTQYF
len: 14; abundance: .; j_gene: TRBJ2-5; d_gene: .; v_gene: TRBV11-3; CDR3nt: TGTGCCAGCAGCTTATTGTGGCCAAAAGAGACCCAGTACTTC; CDR3aa: CASSLLWPKETQYF
len: 15; abundance: few; j_gene: TRBJ2-3; d_gene: TRBD2; v_gene: TRBV20-1; CDR3nt: TGCAGTGCAGCGGGGACTAGCGGGGCACTAGATACGCAGTATTTT; CDR3aa: CSAAGTSGALDTQYF
len: 14; abundance: many; j_gene: TRBJ2-5; d_gene: TRBD2; v_gene: TRBV6-1; CDR3nt: TGTGCCAGCAGTCTTACGGGGGGGCAAGAGACCCAGTACTTC; CDR3aa: CASSLTGGQETQYF
len: 14; abundance: few; j_gene: TRBJ2-1; d_gene: .; v_gene: TRBV5-6; CDR3nt: TGTGCCAGCAGCACGGATGGAGGGATGAATGAGCAGTTCTTC; CDR3aa: CASSTDGGMNEQFF
len: 17; abundance: .; j_gene: TRBJ2-7; d_gene: TRBD2; v_gene: TRBV4-3; CDR3nt: TGCGCCAGCAGCCAAGTTCCCCTAAGGCGGGGGGCCGCAGAGCAGTACTTC; CDR3aa: CASSQVPLRRGAAEQYF
len: 12; abundance: large; j_gene: TRBJ2-2; d_gene: .; v_gene: TRBV27; CDR3nt: TGTGCCAGCAGTCCCCCGCGAGGGGAGCTGTTTTTT; CDR3aa: CASSPPRGELFF
len: 13; abundance: .; j_gene: TRBJ2-1; d_gene: .; v_gene: TRBV29-1; CDR3nt: TGCAGCGTGGCTCCCTCAGGAGGCTACGAGCAGTTCTTC; CDR3aa: CSVAPSGGYEQFF
len: 12; abundance: few; j_gene: TRBJ2-1; d_gene: .; v_gene: TRBV7-2; CDR3nt: TGTGCCAGCAGCTTAGGGAACAATGAGCAGTTCTTC; CDR3aa: CASSLGNNEQFF
len: 16; abundance: once; j_gene: TRBJ2-5; d_gene: .; v_gene: TRBV5-1; CDR3nt: TGCGCCAGCAGCTTGGATGTACCCGGAGGGCAAGAGACCCAGTACTTC; CDR3aa: CASSLDVPGGQETQYF
len: 15; abundance: .; j_gene: TRBJ2-3; d_gene: TRBD2; v_gene: TRBV9; CDR3nt: TGTGCCAGCAGCGTCGAAGCGGGGGGCGCAGATACGCAGTATTTT; CDR3aa: CASSVEAGGADTQYF
len: 18; abundance: .; j_gene: TRBJ2-3; d_gene: TRBD2; v_gene: TRBV6-1; CDR3nt: TGTGCCAGCAGTAGCGAGGCTAGCGGGAGTTACCCCAGGAATACGCAGTATTTT; CDR3aa: CASSSEASGSYPRNTQYF
len: 16; abundance: .; j_gene: TRBJ2-5; d_gene: TRBD1; v_gene: TRBV4-1; CDR3nt: TGCGCCAGCAGCCAAGTCCCGGACAGGGCTCAAGAGACCCAGTACTTC; CDR3aa: CASSQVPDRAQETQYF
len: 14; abundance: .; j_gene: TRBJ2-2; d_gene: .; v_gene: TRBV12-3/TRBV12-4; CDR3nt: TGTGCCAGCAGTCCCAGGGAGAACACCGGGGAGCTGTTTTTT; CDR3aa: CASSPRENTGELFF
len: 14; abundance: .; j_gene: TRBJ2-1; d_gene: TRBD2; v_gene: TRBV27; CDR3nt: TGTGCCAGCAGTCTCGTAGCGGGAGGGCGTGAGCAGTTCTTC; CDR3aa: CASSLVAGGREQFF
len: 14; abundance: .; j_gene: TRBJ1-3; d_gene: .; v_gene: TRBV4-1; CDR3nt: TGCGCCAGCAGCCAAGACAGGGCCGGAGACACCATATATTTT; CDR3aa: CASSQDRAGDTIYF
len: 14; abundance: many; j_gene: TRBJ2-3; d_gene: TRBD2; v_gene: TRBV12-3/TRBV12-4; CDR3nt: TGTGCCTCCTCTAGCGGGAGACTCACAGATACGCAGTATTTT; CDR3aa: CASSSGRLTDTQYF
len: 12; abundance: large; j_gene: TRBJ2-7; d_gene: .; v_gene: TRBV6-1; CDR3nt: TGTGCCAGCAGTCGACAGTGGGATGAGCAGTACTTC; CDR3aa: CASSRQWDEQYF
len: 11; abundance: .; j_gene: TRBJ1-2; d_gene: .; v_gene: TRBV25-1; CDR3nt: TGTGCCAGCAGTCGAACGGGCGGCTACACCTTC; CDR3aa: CASSRTGGYTF
len: 12; abundance: .; j_gene: TRBJ2-1; d_gene: .; v_gene: TRBV6-4; CDR3nt: TGTGCCAGCAGTGACGACGAGGGGGAGCAGTTCTTC; CDR3aa: CASSDDEGEQFF
len: 14; abundance: medium-sized; j_gene: TRBJ2-1; d_gene: TRBD2; v_gene: TRBV6-1; CDR3nt: TGTGCCACCGGTGGACTAGCGGGGAGGAATGAGCAGTTCTTC; CDR3aa: CATGGLAGRNEQFF
len: 15; abundance: few; j_gene: TRBJ2-3; d_gene: TRBD1; v_gene: TRBV6-4; CDR3nt: TGTGCCAGCAGTGAGACAGGGGGCGGCACAGATACGCAGTATTTT; CDR3aa: CASSETGGGTDTQYF